These 11 T cell receptor beta chains were all obtained from the same sample, sequenced in a study of blood T cell repertoires in COVID-19. Data came from immunoSEQ multiplex PCR; TCRdb stores just in-frame clones and leaves some out. The sample lists approximately 350,000 clones, over 70% occurring once. The sequencing input was peripheral blood. The receptor source for this set is a woman in her fifties or sixties with COVID-19, enrolled during active disease.

The rearrangement links TRBV9 to TRBJ1-3; TRBD1 aligns across 7 bases. There are 14 residues in the CDR3. With 4 bases clipped from V and 3 bases from J, the junction kept 4 bases outside the gene matches. Germline CDR1 SGDLS, CDR2 YYNGEE. The CDR3 spells CASSRNRGGNTIYF. DNA for the CDR3: TGTGCCAGCAGCCGGAACAGGGGTGGAAACACCATATATTTT.

V usage is TRBV2 and J usage is TRBJ1-2; maybe TRBD1 (5 bases). The CDR3 is 13 amino acids. Trimming shortened V by 8 bases and J by 5 bases, and 15 bases separated the two germline ends. Germline-derived CDR1 and CDR2 are SNHLY and FYNNEI. DNA for the CDR3: TGTGCCAGCTTTTGGACCGGGGGGTATGGCTACACCTTC. Its translation is CASFWTGGYGYTF.

The rearrangement joins TRBV11-3 to TRBJ2-2; TRBD1 aligns across 9 bases. V gave up 0 bases and J gave up 6 bases; unmatched junction bases: 8. CDR3 length: 17 residues. The V gene's germline CDR1 is SGHNT and CDR2 YENEEA. The DNA for the CDR3 is TGTGCCAGCAGCTTAGAGACAGGGGGATCTCGCGCCGGGGAGCTGTTTTTT. This gives the protein CASSLETGGSRAGELFF. The full variable domain, its missing parts supplied by reference TRBV11-3 and TRBJ2-2, is EAGVVQSPRYKIIEKKQPVAFWCNPISGHNTLYWYLQNLGQGPELLIRYENEEAVDDSQLPKDRFSAERLKGVDSTLKIQPAELGDSAVYLCASSLETGGSRAGELFFGEGSRLTVL.

The chain employs TRBV5-1 and TRBJ1-2; 10 positions agree with TRBD1. The CDR3 length is 13 residues. After removal of 2 bases from V and 10 bases from J, the junction contained 5 bases not matched to a gene. Germline CDR1 SGHRS, CDR2 YFSETQ. The CDR3 region is CASSLGDRGSYTF. CDR3 nucleotide sequence: TGCGCCAGCAGCTTAGGGGACAGGGGATCCTACACCTTC.

The chain links TRBV9 to TRBJ2-2, with 10 positions matching TRBD2. The CDR3 extends over 16 amino acids. V trimming: 0 bases; J trimming: 7 bases; junction bases outside the gene matches: 6. Germline CDR1 is SGDLS and CDR2 is YYNGEE. The CDR3 region has the DNA TGTGCCAGCAGCGTAGGGCTAGCGGGAGCGGGCGGGGAGCTGTTTTTT. Its protein product is CASSVGLAGAGGELFF.

This clone was picked up a small number of times. Other DNA sequences in this sample translate to the same CDR3. V gene TRBV29-1 combines with J gene TRBJ1-2; D possibly corresponds to TRBD1 (5 bases). V was cut by 5 bases and J by 1 base, with 11 bases left in between. In germline, CDR1 is SQVTM, CDR2 ANQGSEA. The CDR3 covers 13 residues. In nucleotides, the CDR3 is TGCAGCGTTAGACAGACTCTTAACTATGGCTACACCTTC. It encodes CSVRQTLNYGYTF.

V is TRBV5-1 and J is TRBJ1-5, with TRBD1 as a possible D gene (6 bases). The length of the CDR3 is 15 residues. In germline, CDR1 is SGHRS, CDR2 YFSETQ. V lost 4 bases and J lost 3, with 14 bases in between. CDR3 loop: CASSLSGAPNQPQHF. The CDR3 DNA sequence: TGCGCCAGCAGCCTCTCAGGGGCGCCCAATCAGCCCCAGCATTTT.

V usage is TRBV30 and J usage is TRBJ2-7, with 10 bases aligning to TRBD2. Germline CDR1 is GTSNPN and CDR2 is SVGIG (reference sequence). The CDR3 loop spans 13 amino acids. Germline trimming cut 8 bases from V and 9 bases from J; bases unmatched to any gene: 13. The CDR3 is CAGDGTSAQGQYF. CDR3 nucleotides: TGTGCCGGGGACGGGACTAGCGCTCAGGGGCAGTACTTC.

This sequence joins TRBV6-5 and TRBJ2-7; possible D gene TRBD1, 6 bases. The CDR3 sequence is 14 residues long. Germline assignment: CDR1 MNHEY and CDR2 SVGAGI. V shed 5 bases and J shed 0 bases, with 11 bases lying between them. The DNA for the CDR3 is TGTGCCAGCAGTAGGGACACCAGCTCCTACGAGCAGTACTTC. Amino acids: CASSRDTSSYEQYF.

The sample holds one count of this clone. The rearrangement joins TRBV4-1 to TRBJ1-2, with 8 bases lining up with TRBD1. The germline V gene has CDR1 MGHRA and CDR2 YSYEKL. Trimming removed 3 bases from V and 8 bases from J; junction bases left unmatched: 5. The CDR3 spans 13 residues. DNA for the CDR3: TGCGCCAGCAGCCAGGGACAGGTCTACGGCTACACCTTC. This sequence encodes CASSQGQVYGYTF.

The gene calls are TRBV24-1 and TRBJ2-1, with TRBD2 matching 10 bases. Losses at the gene ends were 5 bases for V and 7 bases for J; bases not matched to a gene: 7. Germline V gives CDR1 KGHDR, CDR2 SFDVKD. This CDR3 has 15 residues. The CDR3 spells CATSGSSGSKNEQFF. Written as DNA, the CDR3 is TGTGCCACCAGTGGCTCTAGCGGGAGTAAAAATGAGCAGTTCTTC.